This passage covers 27 T cell receptor beta chains from one sample sequenced in a study of molecular identifiers for immune sequencing clone quantification (dated by TCRdb to 2017 to 2018). The library was built by means of PCR. The sample was run on an Illumina HiSeq 4000. Through fastp at Q25 and MiXCR, TCRdb rebuilt clones from the public reads, retaining in-frame beta chains. Entries that share a CDR3 protein sequence are merged under the most common genes and DNA. The sample has around 65,000 distinct CDR3 sequences on record, 15% to 20% of them singletons. The ten largest clones take up approximately 1.4% of the sample. The sequenced sample consisted of naive CD8+ T cells from blood, with Jurkat cell RNA spiked in. This specimen's cell subset or site label, per the study, means: FACS-sorted CD8+CD4-CCR7+CD45RA+ naive T cells. These receptors all stem from a human donor in good health. Some libraries in this study had Jurkat cell RNA spiked in.

This clonotype was seen ten or more times. The chain has TRBV4-3 and TRBJ1-2; D ambiguous. The CDR3 is made up of 13 amino acids. Deletions cut 1 base from V and 4 bases from J, with 7 bases between. Looked up from germline, CDR1 is LGHNA and CDR2 is YSLEER. CDR3 sequence: CASSQVLLYGYTF. In nucleotides, the CDR3 is TGCGCCAGCAGCCAAGTTCTACTCTATGGCTACACCTTC.

This clonotype occurred many times. This chain uses TRBV3-1 with TRBJ1-3, with 10 nucleotides matching TRBD1. The ends lost 1 base at V and 0 bases at J; junction bases unmatched: 6. There are 18 residues in the CDR3. Germline V gene sequence: CDR1 LGHDT, CDR2 YNNKEL (reference sequence). CDR3 loop: CASSQGSDRGNSGNTIYF. CDR3 in DNA: TGTGCCAGCAGCCAAGGGTCGGACAGGGGGAACTCTGGAAACACCATATATTTT.

This clonotype was recorded at least ten times. The chain recombines TRBV19 with TRBJ2-3; D may be TRBD2 (6 bases). The CDR3 spans 15 residues. The V and J ends lost 3 bases and 1 base respectively, with 11 bases between them. Germline V gene lookup returns CDR1 LNHDA and CDR2 SQIVND (reference sequence). The CDR3 DNA follows: TGTGCCAGTAGTATGGCGGGGCTGGGCACAGATACGCAGTATTTT. Translated: CASSMAGLGTDTQYF.

Note on this clonotype: Since a much larger clone is just one base distant, this may be a read error. The rearrangement joins TRBV7-8 to TRBJ1-5; no clear D gene. Trimming pared 3 bases from V and 6 bases from J, leaving 12 bases between. In germline, CDR1 is SGHVS, CDR2 FQNEAQ. The CDR3 covers 14 residues. DNA of the CDR3: TGTGCCAGCAGCTTTTTTGGAGGAGGTCAGCCCCAGCATTTT. As protein: CASSFFGGGQPQHF.

This clonotype was seen many times. This chain connects TRBV9 to TRBJ2-2; 12 bases match TRBD2. The germline CDR1 and CDR2 sequences are SGDLS and YYNGEE. This CDR3 spans 17 amino acids. V shed 3 bases, J shed 5 bases, and the junction held 8 bases outside the gene matches. As DNA, the CDR3 is TGTGCCAGCAGCGGCCTAGCGGGAGGGCCCTCGACCGGGGAGCTGTTTTTT. Translating it yields CASSGLAGGPSTGELFF.

This clonotype came up many times. CDR3 amino acids: CASSSARTGGYEQYF. For the CDR3, the DNA is TGTGCCAGCAGTTCCGCCCGGACAGGGGGCTACGAGCAGTACTTC. This chain links TRBV27 with TRBJ2-7; 10 bases are a match to TRBD1. The V gene's germline CDR1 is MNHEY and CDR2 SMNVEV (reference sequence). After removal of 4 bases from V and 3 bases from J, the junction contained 6 bases not matched to a gene. CDR3 size: 15 residues.

The chain employs TRBV30 and TRBJ2-7, with D unresolved. V lost 2 bases, J lost 0 bases, and 8 bases lay in between. Germline V lookup: CDR1 GTSNPN, CDR2 SVGIG (reference sequence). This CDR3 region has 13 residues. CDR3 residues: CAWSPSSSYEQYF. Here the CDR3 DNA reads TGTGCCTGGAGTCCTAGTAGCTCCTACGAGCAGTACTTC.

The chain links TRBV6-4 to TRBJ2-1; weak D call: TRBD2 (5 bases). This CDR3 region has 17 residues. Germline lookup yields CDR1 MRHNA and CDR2 SNTAGT. V lost 0 bases to trimming and J lost 5 bases, with 17 bases between them. The CDR3 region is CASSDSTSRTLHNEQFF. Here the CDR3 DNA reads TGTGCCAGCAGTGACTCGACCTCTAGGACTTTACACAATGAGCAGTTCTTC.

The V and J genes are TRBV20-1 and TRBJ2-7; D is perhaps TRBD1 (6 bases). V was trimmed by 3 bases and J by 4 bases, leaving 16 bases between them. Germline CDR1 DFQATT, CDR2 SNEGSKA (reference sequence). The CDR3 has 14 residues. The CDR3: CSARLPRGPYEQYF. As DNA, the CDR3 is TGCAGTGCTAGGCTCCCCAGGGGTCCGTACGAGCAGTACTTC.

This clonotype has at least ten counts. The chain carries TRBV7-9 and TRBJ2-7; D unclear. This CDR3 has 12 residues. The V gene lost 4 bases and the J gene lost 6 bases, with 10 bases spanning the gap. Germline V gene sequence: CDR1 SEHNR, CDR2 FQNEAQ (reference sequence). In DNA, the CDR3 is TGTGCCAGCAGCTCTCCTCAGTTCGAGCAGTACTTC. Protein: CASSSPQFEQYF.

The sample holds many counts of this clonotype. V is TRBV29-1 and J is TRBJ2-5, with D possibly TRBD1 on 6 matching bases. Germline V gene sequence: CDR1 SQVTM, CDR2 ANQGSEA. The CDR3 consists of 13 residues. V lost 8 bases and J 5 bases, leaving 18 bases between the germline ends. CDR3 in DNA: TGCAGCACCCCTGGCACAGGGTCGGAGACCCAGTACTTC. Its protein is CSTPGTGSETQYF.

The rearrangement uses TRBV29-1 and TRBJ2-7; D not resolved. The CDR3 has 13 amino acids. Germline V CDR1 and CDR2: SQVTM, ANQGSEA. V was cut by 6 bases and J by 3 bases, with 15 bases left in between. CDR3 loop: CSVKGGKDYEQYF. In DNA form, the CDR3 reads TGCAGCGTGAAGGGTGGGAAGGACTACGAGCAGTACTTC.

Details on this clonotype: A read error may explain this, as a much larger clone is one base away. The chain links TRBV29-1 to TRBJ2-7; the D gene is possibly TRBD1 (6 bases). CDR3 length: 13 amino acids. CDR1 is SQVTM, CDR2 ANQGSEA, per germline. The CDR3 bases are TGCGGCGTTGAATCGGGACAAACCTACGAGCAGTACTTC. Translation: CGVESGQTYEQYF.

This clonotype was detected only once. This may arise from a read error, as a much more abundant clone is one base away. The V and J genes are TRBV19 and TRBJ1-2; D uncertain. This CDR3 has 11 amino acids. Germline V gene data show CDR1 as LNHDA and CDR2 as SQIVND (reference sequence). V shed 10 bases and J shed 5 bases, with 11 bases lying between them. DNA for the CDR3: TGTGCCACCATGGAAGTGTATGGCTACACCTTC. Amino acid sequence: CATMEVYGYTF. Full variable domain (rest looked up from reference TRBV19 and TRBJ1-2): DGGITQSPKYLFRKEGQNVTLSCEQNLNHDAMYWYRQDPGQGLRLIYYSQIVNDFQKGDIAEGYSVSREKKESFPLTVTSAQKNPTAFYLCATMEVYGYTFGSGTRLTVV.

This chain links TRBV4-2 with TRBJ2-1, with D perhaps TRBD2 (6 bases). The CDR3 totals 15 residues. V was shortened by 1 base and J by 7 bases, with 14 bases between the two germline ends. Looked up from germline, CDR1 is LGHNA and CDR2 is YNFKEQ. Here the CDR3 DNA reads TGTGCCAGCAGCCAAGCTCCGGGACTCTCAAATGAGCAGTTCTTC. Encoded protein: CASSQAPGLSNEQFF.

A word on this clonotype: Possible read error: a much larger clone is one base away. This chain uses TRBV7-2 with TRBJ2-4; 8 nucleotides line up with TRBD1. The V and J ends lost 4 bases and 7 bases, in that order; junction bases with no gene match: 6. Germline V CDR1 and CDR2: SGHTA, FQGNSA. The CDR3 totals 14 residues. Written as DNA, the CDR3 is TGTACCAGCAGCTCCCCGACAGGGGTGAACATTCAGTACTTC. This gives the protein CTSSSPTGVNIQYF.

This clonotype was counted many times. V gene TRBV9 combines with J gene TRBJ1-1; D is unresolved. The germline V gene has CDR1 SGDLS and CDR2 YYNGEE. The CDR3 contains 14 residues. V lost 4 bases and J lost 4, with 14 bases in between. DNA of the CDR3: TGTGCCAGCAGCCCAGCCGGGGTGGGCACTGAAGCTTTCTTT. Translation gives CASSPAGVGTEAFF.

This clonotype was seen ten or more times. V gene TRBV4-3 combines with J gene TRBJ2-1; 7 nucleotides align to TRBD1. Per the germline V gene, CDR1 is LGHNA and CDR2 is YSLEER. Losses at the gene ends were 0 bases for V and 8 bases for J; bases not matched to a gene: 4. The CDR3 loop spans 14 amino acids. The CDR3 DNA sequence: TGCGCCAGCAGCCAAGATTCCGGGACAGATGAGCAGTTCTTC. It yields the protein CASSQDSGTDEQFF.

The sample holds many counts of this clonotype. This CDR3 is CANTRWVSGANVLTF. DNA for the CDR3: TGTGCCAATACCCGATGGGTCTCTGGGGCCAACGTCCTGACTTTC. The chain employs TRBV11-2 and TRBJ2-6; the D is unclear. The CDR3 has 15 amino acids. Trimming took 10 bases from V and 0 from J, leaving 13 bases between them. Germline CDR1 reads SGHAT; CDR2 reads FQNNGV.

This clonotype was recorded at least ten times. This chain joins TRBV7-2 and TRBJ2-7, with D possibly matching TRBD1 (6 bases). V was clipped by 5 bases and J by 0 bases, with 14 bases between them. CDR1 and CDR2 (germline): SGHTA, FQGNSA. This CDR3 comprises 15 residues. The CDR3 here is CASSPRTVSSYEQYF. For the CDR3, the DNA is TGTGCCAGCAGCCCAAGGACAGTGAGCTCCTACGAGCAGTACTTC.

This clonotype was seen ten or more times. This CDR3 reads CASSEDISGESNEQFF. The CDR3 DNA reads TGTGCCAGCAGTGAAGATATTAGCGGGGAATCCAATGAGCAGTTCTTC. V and J are TRBV6-1 and TRBJ2-1; 8 nucleotides match TRBD2. The CDR3 covers 16 residues. V shed 1 base, J shed 6 bases, and the junction held 8 bases outside the gene matches. Germline CDR1 is MNHNS and CDR2 is SASEGT.

The chain joins TRBV19 to TRBJ1-1; 10 nucleotides line up with TRBD1. After removal of 7 bases from V and 5 bases from J, the junction contained 7 bases not matched to a gene. The CDR3 length is 14 residues. The germline V gene has CDR1 LNHDA and CDR2 SQIVND (reference sequence). This chain's CDR3 is CASNAGTGVTEAFF. CDR3 bases: TGTGCCAGTAACGCCGGGACAGGGGTGACTGAAGCTTTCTTT.

This clonotype was seen at least ten times. This chain uses TRBV13 with TRBJ1-1; D uncertain. This CDR3 comprises 12 residues. Between the trimmed V and J ends, which lost 8 bases and 7 bases, there was a span of 14 bases. CDR1 is PRHDT and CDR2 is FYEKMQ in the germline V gene (reference sequence). The CDR3 region is CASRSGFGEAFF. The CDR3 DNA reads as TGTGCCAGCCGGTCCGGCTTTGGTGAAGCTTTCTTT.

Of note for this clonotype: A single base separates this from a much larger clone, so it may be a read error. This chain connects TRBV11-2 to TRBJ1-6; 10 positions match TRBD1. CDR3 length: 16 residues. V was pared by 5 bases and J by 5 bases, with 6 bases of the junction left unmatched. CDR1 SGHAT and CDR2 FQNNGV come from the germline V gene. The CDR3 reads CASSHGQGEDNSPLHF. The CDR3 nucleotides read TGTGCCAGCAGCCACGGACAGGGGGAAGATAATTCACCCCTCCACTTT.

A remark on this clonotype: Being one base from a much bigger clone, this may be a read error. V is TRBV2 and J is TRBJ2-7, with D hard to call. The CDR3 runs to 14 residues. Trimming removed 1 base at V and 6 bases at J, with 13 bases between. Germline CDR1 reads SNHLY; CDR2 reads FYNNEI. The CDR3 sequence is CASSEVGQTCEQYF. Written as DNA, the CDR3 is TGTGCCAGCAGTGAAGTCGGCCAAACCTGCGAGCAGTACTTC.

The sample holds many counts of this clonotype. The chain has TRBV4-2 and TRBJ2-2; no clear D gene. The ends were cut back, 0 bases at V and 7 bases at J, with 18 bases in the middle. Per the germline V gene, CDR1 is LGHNA and CDR2 is YNFKEQ. The CDR3 extends over 17 amino acids. The chain's CDR3 is CASSQESLLGQVGELFF. The CDR3 bases are TGTGCCAGCAGCCAAGAATCTCTCCTTGGGCAGGTCGGGGAGCTGTTTTTT.

V usage is TRBV11-2 and J usage is TRBJ1-3; the D gene is possibly TRBD1 (6 bases). The CDR3 runs to 16 residues. CDR1 is SGHAT and CDR2 is FQNNGV in the germline V gene. V was clipped by 5 bases and J by 2 bases, with 16 bases between them. The CDR3 reads CASSITGRVAGNTIYF. CDR3 DNA sequence: TGTGCCAGCAGCATTACAGGGAGAGTTGCTGGAAACACCATATATTTT.